This T cell receptor (beta chain) appears in the sequencing data of a study of blood T cell repertoires in COVID-19. Whole-study context: Researchers got acute and convalescent COVID-19 samples from the United States, Italy and Spain. Sources were T cells, B-cell-depleted T cells, or PBMCs; the material itself was cDNA or gDNA.

Germline loops: CDR1 SGHRS, CDR2 YFSETQ. V gave up 5 bases and J gave up 2 bases; unmatched junction bases: 5. This CDR3 is built from 15 residues. Enrolment of Seattle patients took place during active infection, and they were followed longitudinally. As processed by the authors: Amplified reference gene primers provided the basis for estimating nucleated cell counts. The table came from immunoSEQ multiplex PCR; TCRdb's copy has only in-frame clones and leaves some out. The D gene and trimming were derived from the DNA, and the V and J assignments and clone size from that table. The sample lists some 300,000 clones, 75% to 90% occurring once.

The chain carries TRBV5-1 and TRBJ2-7, with TRBD2 identical over 12 bases. The sequenced sample consisted of peripheral blood. The receptor's source is a woman between 45 and 65 years old with COVID-19, enrolled during active disease. The CDR3 nucleotides read TGCGCCAGCAGGTGGACTAGCGGGGCAACCTACGAGCAGTACTTC. It translates to CASRWTSGATYEQYF.